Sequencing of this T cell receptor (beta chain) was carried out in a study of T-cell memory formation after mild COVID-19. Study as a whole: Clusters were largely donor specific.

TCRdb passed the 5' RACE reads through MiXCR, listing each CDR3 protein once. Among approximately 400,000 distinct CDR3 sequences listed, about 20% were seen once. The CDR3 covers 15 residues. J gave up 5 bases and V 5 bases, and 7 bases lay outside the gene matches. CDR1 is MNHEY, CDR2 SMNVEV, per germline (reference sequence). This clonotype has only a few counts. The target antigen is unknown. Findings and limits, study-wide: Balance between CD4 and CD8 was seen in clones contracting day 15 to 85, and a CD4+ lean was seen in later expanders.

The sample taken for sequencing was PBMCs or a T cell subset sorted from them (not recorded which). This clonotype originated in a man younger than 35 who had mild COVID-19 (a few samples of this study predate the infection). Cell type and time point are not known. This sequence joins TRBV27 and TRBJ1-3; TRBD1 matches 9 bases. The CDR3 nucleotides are TGTGCCAGCAGTCGATCGGACAGGGGTAGAAACACCATATATTTT. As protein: CASSRSDRGRNTIYF.